The source of this TCR beta chain is a study of T cells in localized non-small cell lung cancer. Regarding the study as a whole: Tumor trailed uninvolved adjacent lung in T cell clonality, which peaked there. A raised T cell density in blood coincided with lengthier overall survival. A median roughly 50 of the top 100 tumor clones appeared in adjacent lung.

Clones were read by immunoSEQ multiplex PCR, and TCRdb kept only the in-frame ones, dropping some. The repertoire includes 9,700 or so clones, approximately 44% of them detected once, and around 4% sits in the top ten. As concerns this clone: No antigen is known for it.

Sequencing was performed on lymph node tissue, taken before any cancer treatment. The TCR originated in a woman aged 40-75 years with stage I lung adenocarcinoma.

CDR3 coding DNA: TGCGCCAGCAGCCCGCAGAAAATTTACACCGGGGAGCTGTTTTTT. Its protein is CASSPQKIYTGELFF. J is TRBJ2-2 and V is TRBV4-1, with D uncertain. V was clipped by 4 bases and J by 3 bases, with 12 bases between them. The CDR3 spans 15 residues. Per the germline V gene, CDR1 is MGHRA and CDR2 is YSYEKL.